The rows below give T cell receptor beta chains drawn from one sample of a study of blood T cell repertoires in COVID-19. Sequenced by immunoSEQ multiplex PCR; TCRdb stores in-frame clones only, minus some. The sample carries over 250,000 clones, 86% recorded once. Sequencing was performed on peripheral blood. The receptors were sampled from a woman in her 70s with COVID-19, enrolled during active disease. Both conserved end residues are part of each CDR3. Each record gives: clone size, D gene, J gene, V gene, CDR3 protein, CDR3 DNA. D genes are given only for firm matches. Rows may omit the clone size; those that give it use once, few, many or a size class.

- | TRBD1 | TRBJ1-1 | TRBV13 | CASSKYRGTEAFF | TGTGCCAGCAGTAAATACAGGGGAACTGAAGCTTTCTTT
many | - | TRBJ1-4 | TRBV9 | CASSVGPGDAEKLFF | TGTGCCAGCAGCGTAGGGCCCGGGGATGCTGAAAAACTGTTTTTT
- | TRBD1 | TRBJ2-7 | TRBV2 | CASRADRGYEQYF | TGTGCCAGCAGGGCGGACAGGGGATACGAGCAGTACTTC
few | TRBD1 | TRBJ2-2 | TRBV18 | CASSPRTGETGELFF | TGTGCCAGCTCACCCCGGACAGGGGAGACCGGGGAGCTGTTTTTT
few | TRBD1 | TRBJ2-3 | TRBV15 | CATSIITLGQGLTDTQYF | TGTGCCACCAGCATTATCACACTAGGACAGGGGCTCACAGATACGCAGTATTTT
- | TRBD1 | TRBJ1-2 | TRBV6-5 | CASSYRGRYGYTF | TGTGCCAGCAGTTACAGGGGGCGCTATGGCTACACCTTC
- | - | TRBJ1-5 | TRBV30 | CAWSVSAGNQPQHF | TGTGCCTGGAGTGTTTCAGCGGGCAATCAGCCCCAGCATTTT
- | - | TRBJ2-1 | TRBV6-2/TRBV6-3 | CASSSYPRGNRVYNEQFF | TGTGCCAGCAGTTCCTACCCGAGGGGGAACAGGGTCTACAATGAGCAGTTCTTC
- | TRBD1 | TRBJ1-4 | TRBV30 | CAWSPGQPNEKLFF | TGTGCCTGGAGTCCGGGACAGCCTAATGAAAAACTGTTTTTT
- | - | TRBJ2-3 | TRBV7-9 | CASSSRPGDPDTQYF | TGTGCCAGCAGCTCAAGGCCCGGGGATCCAGATACGCAGTATTTT
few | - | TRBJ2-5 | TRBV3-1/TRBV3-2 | CASSPAGGGRAPQYF | TGTGCCAGCAGCCCGGCCGGGGGCGGGAGAGCGCCCCAGTACTTC
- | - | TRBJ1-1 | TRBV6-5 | CASSYPPGYDTEAFF | TGTGCCAGCAGTTACCCCCCAGGGTATGACACTGAAGCTTTCTTT
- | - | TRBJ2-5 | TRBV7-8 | CASSRTRQETQYF | TGTGCCAGCAGCCGAACTCGACAAGAGACCCAGTACTTC
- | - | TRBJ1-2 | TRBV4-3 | CASSQVTGEGYTF | TGCGCCAGCAGCCAAGTAACGGGAGAAGGCTACACCTTC
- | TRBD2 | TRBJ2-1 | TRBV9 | CASSVGERGGNEQFF | TGTGCCAGCAGCGTAGGGGAGCGGGGGGGCAATGAGCAGTTCTTC
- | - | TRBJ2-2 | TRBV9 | CASSVGQAKNTGELFF | TGTGCCAGCAGCGTAGGACAGGCGAAGAACACCGGGGAGCTGTTTTTT
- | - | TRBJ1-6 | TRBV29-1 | CSVDKGISPLHF | TGCAGCGTTGATAAGGGGATATCACCCCTCCACTTT
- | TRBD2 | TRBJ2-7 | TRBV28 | CASSSLPGGVYEQYF | TGTGCCAGCAGTTCTCTGCCCGGGGGGGTCTACGAGCAGTACTTC
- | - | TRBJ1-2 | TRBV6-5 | CASSLGQGAYGYTF | TGTGCCAGCAGTCTTGGGCAGGGTGCCTATGGCTACACCTTC
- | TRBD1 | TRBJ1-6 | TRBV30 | CAWNTGGAGYNSPLHF | TGTGCCTGGAACACAGGGGGCGCCGGCTATAATTCACCCCTCCACTTT
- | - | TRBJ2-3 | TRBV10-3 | CAISLEDTQYF | TGTGCCATCAGTCTGGAGGATACGCAGTATTTT
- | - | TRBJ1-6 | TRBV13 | CASSLTRENSPLHF | TGTGCCAGCAGCTTAACTAGGGAAAATTCACCCCTCCACTTT
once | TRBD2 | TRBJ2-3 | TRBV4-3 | CASSLSGGAWDTQYF | TGCGCCAGCAGCCTTAGCGGGGGGGCCTGGGATACGCAGTATTTT
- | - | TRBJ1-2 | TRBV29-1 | CSVEQRLANYGYTF | TGCAGCGTTGAACAACGGCTAGCTAACTATGGCTACACCTTC
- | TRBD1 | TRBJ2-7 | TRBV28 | CAVTNGQGQSYEQYF | TGTGCCGTCACCAACGGACAGGGACAATCCTACGAGCAGTACTTC
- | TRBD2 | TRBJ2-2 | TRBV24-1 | CATSGSGGARTGELFF | TGTGCCACCAGTGGGTCGGGGGGGGCACGGACCGGGGAGCTGTTTTTT